The 8 T cell receptor beta chains below all came from one sample that was sequenced in a study of cytomegalovirus exposure and HLA in healthy donors (dated by TCRdb to 2016 to 2017). The library was made by the immunoSEQ multiplex PCR assay. Not all clones reach the TCRdb copy of this immuneACCESS table, which keeps in-frame sequences only. Checked studies attribute under half of the gap to unresolved V genes and leave the rest unexplained. This sample gives hundreds of thousands of clones in total; roughly 87% of them show up just once. The top ten clones comprise approximately 2% of the sample. Sequenced sample: PBMCs. All receptors come from a woman between 18 and 29 years old in good health and CMV-seropositive.

J is TRBJ1-5 and V is TRBV5-8; D is unclear. The germline V gene encodes CDR1 SGHTS and CDR2 YDEGEE. CDR3 length: 14 residues. V lost 1 base to trimming and J lost 5 bases, with 10 bases between them. CDR3 loop: CASSLRRRDQPQHF. CDR3 bases: TGTGCCAGCAGCTTGCGGCGACGGGATCAGCCCCAGCATTTT. The variable domain in full, with the rest retrieved from reference TRBV5-8 and TRBJ1-5, is EAGVTQSPTHLIKTRGQQATLRCSPISGHTSVYWYQQALGLGLQFLLWYDEGEERNRGNFPPRFSGRQFPNYSSELNVNALELEDSALYLCASSLRRRDQPQHFGDGTRLSIL.

The CDR3 loop is CASSQRGSTDTQYF. For the CDR3, the DNA is TGTGCCAGCAGCCAACGGGGAAGCACAGATACGCAGTATTTT. This rearrangement joins TRBV4-2 to TRBJ2-3; possibly TRBD2 for D (5 bases). Looked up from germline, CDR1 is LGHNA and CDR2 is YNFKEQ. V gave up 2 bases and J gave up 0 bases, with 6 bases separating them. CDR3 length: 14 amino acids.

This sequence joins TRBV6-6 and TRBJ2-1; TRBD2 might be the D (5 bases). The CDR3 has 15 residues. Trimming shortened V by 2 bases and J by 0 bases, and 8 bases separated the two germline ends. CDR1 MNHNY and CDR2 SVGAGI come from the germline V gene (reference sequence). The CDR3 is CASSYGGGSYNEQFF. CDR3 DNA sequence: TGTGCCAGCAGTTACGGCGGAGGCTCCTACAATGAGCAGTTCTTC.

V is TRBV7-9 and J is TRBJ2-5, with D perhaps TRBD2 (7 bases). The CDR3 has 17 amino acids. Per germline, CDR1 SEHNR and CDR2 FQNEAQ (reference sequence). The ends were cut back, 4 bases at V and 0 bases at J, with 18 bases in the middle. The CDR3 region has the DNA TGTGCCAGCAGCTACAAAGCGGGACACACCTACCAAGAGACCCAGTACTTC. Translating it yields CASSYKAGHTYQETQYF.

A single count supports this clone. The chain has TRBV28 and TRBJ1-4, with D maybe TRBD1 (5 bases). The germline V gene has CDR1 MDHEN and CDR2 SYDVKM. V was trimmed by 4 bases and J by 8 bases, leaving 11 bases between them. The CDR3 length is 13 residues. The CDR3 spells CASSSPPGEKLFF. CDR3 in DNA: TGTGCCAGCAGTTCTCCTCCAGGGGAAAAACTGTTTTTT.

The genes are TRBV2 and TRBJ2-1, with TRBD2 matching over 11 bases. The CDR3 spans 14 residues. Germline CDR1 reads SNHLY; CDR2 reads FYNNEI. Germline trimming cut 6 bases from V and 7 bases from J; bases unmatched to any gene: 5. The CDR3 DNA follows: TGTGCCAGCAGGGGACTAGCGGCGGTGAATGAGCAGTTCTTC. Its protein product is CASRGLAAVNEQFF. The variable domain in full, with the rest retrieved from reference TRBV2 and TRBJ2-1, is EPEVTQTPSHQVTQMGQEVILRCVPISNHLYFYWYRQILGQKVEFLVSFYNNEISEKSEIFDDQFSVERPDGSNFTLKIRSTKLEDSAMYFCASRGLAAVNEQFFGPGTRLTVL.

The chain is built from TRBV19 and TRBJ1-2; 7 bases match TRBD1. Germline V gene sequence: CDR1 LNHDA, CDR2 SQIVND (reference sequence). Trimming cost V 1 base and J 1 base; bases outside gene matches: 9. The CDR3 is made up of 17 amino acids. CDR3 DNA: TGTGCCAGTAGTATAGGGTGGGAGACAGGGATTAACTATGGCTACACCTTC. Its translation: CASSIGWETGINYGYTF.

This clone was counted a few times. The chain joins TRBV6-4 to TRBJ2-3, with 8 bases lining up with TRBD1. CDR3 length equals 14 residues. V lost 7 bases, J lost 3 bases, and 6 bases stayed unmatched. Germline V gene sequence: CDR1 MRHNA, CDR2 SNTAGT. CDR3 coding DNA: TGTGCCAGCAAGACAGGGGCTGAGACAGATACGCAGTATTTT. It yields the protein CASKTGAETDTQYF.